This T cell receptor beta chain derives from a study of molecular identifiers for immune sequencing clone quantification. Preparation of naive CD8 libraries involved roughly 20,000 to 1,100,000 sorted cells and 10%, 30% or 50% RNA. CDR1 SEHNR and CDR2 FQNEAQ come from the germline V gene (reference sequence). The CDR3 runs 19 residues. After removal of 2 bases from V and 2 bases from J, the junction contained 15 bases not matched to a gene. This clonotype has just a few counts. As yet, its antigen is unknown. TCRdb re-analysed the PCR reads in MiXCR, keeping a single row per CDR3 protein. The repertoire holds approximately 500,000 distinct CDR3 sequences, with around 23% as singletons. Study-level results: Because of identical TCR molecules sharing a barcode, sizes of highly expanded clones could be underestimated.

This chain links TRBV7-9 with TRBJ2-1, with 7 nucleotides matching TRBD2. What was sequenced was naive CD8+ T cells from blood, with Jurkat cell RNA spiked in. Described subset: FACS-sorted CD8+CD4-CCR7+CD45RA+ naive T cells. This receptor was taken from a human donor in good health. Some libraries in this study had Jurkat cell RNA spiked in. The CDR3 DNA sequence: TGTGCCAGCAGCTTATCTTTCGAGGAGCGGGACTGGGCCTACAATGAGCAGTTCTTC. It is translated as CASSLSFEERDWAYNEQFF.